A selection of T cell receptor beta chains follows, all from one sample in a study of neurological immune-mediated disorders. In TCRdb, the 5' RACE reads were re-called with MiXCR into one record per CDR3 protein. There are approximately 100,000 distinct CDR3 sequences in the sample; 3.5% to 4% occur only once, and 5% to 6.5% lies in the top ten. What was sequenced was PBMCs. These receptors were collected from a woman between 18 and 30 years old with multiple sclerosis. Both conserved end residues are part of each CDR3. The order of the fields is CDR3 length, J gene, D gene, clone size, V gene, CDR3 DNA, CDR3 protein. A D gene is named only where the DNA matches it firmly. Clone sizes are shown as once, few, many, or a class for an expanded clone.

len: 15
j_gene: TRBJ1-2
d_gene: -
abundance: many
v_gene: TRBV5-6
CDR3nt: TGTGCCAGCAGCTTGAGGCAAGGGTTTGGCTATGGCTACACCTTC
CDR3aa: CASSLRQGFGYGYTF

len: 15
j_gene: TRBJ2-3
d_gene: TRBD2
abundance: many
v_gene: TRBV6-4
CDR3nt: TGTGCCAGCAGCCTAACTAGCGGTAGCACAGATACGCAGTATTTT
CDR3aa: CASSLTSGSTDTQYF

len: 21
j_gene: TRBJ2-7
d_gene: -
abundance: few
v_gene: TRBV11-2
CDR3nt: TGTGCCAGCAGCTTGGGTCAAGGGGCGGTCCCGGACACCGCCTACTACTACGAGCAGTACTTC
CDR3aa: CASSLGQGAVPDTAYYYEQYF

len: 13
j_gene: TRBJ2-7
d_gene: -
abundance: many
v_gene: TRBV11-2
CDR3nt: TGTGCCAGCAGCCCCCACCCAAACTACGAGCAGTACTTC
CDR3aa: CASSPHPNYEQYF

len: 15
j_gene: TRBJ2-7
d_gene: TRBD2
abundance: many
v_gene: TRBV5-1
CDR3nt: TGCGCCAGCAGCTGGACTAGCGGGGGGTCCTACGAGCAGTACTTC
CDR3aa: CASSWTSGGSYEQYF

len: 12
j_gene: TRBJ2-1
d_gene: -
abundance: many
v_gene: TRBV20-1
CDR3nt: TGCAGTGCTTTGCCACTAGTGAATGAGCAGTTCTTC
CDR3aa: CSALPLVNEQFF

len: 14
j_gene: TRBJ2-5
d_gene: TRBD2
abundance: many
v_gene: TRBV6-5
CDR3nt: TGTGCCAGCAGACAGGGACTAGCTTACGAGACCCAGTACTTC
CDR3aa: CASRQGLAYETQYF

len: 14
j_gene: TRBJ2-7
d_gene: -
abundance: many
v_gene: TRBV28
CDR3nt: TGTGCCAGCAGCTACGGGCTCCGCGCCTACGAGCAGTACTTC
CDR3aa: CASSYGLRAYEQYF

len: 13
j_gene: TRBJ2-1
d_gene: -
abundance: many
v_gene: TRBV2
CDR3nt: TGTGCCAGCGGAAAGAGCTCCTACAATGAGCAGTTCTTC
CDR3aa: CASGKSSYNEQFF

len: 15
j_gene: TRBJ2-7
d_gene: TRBD1
abundance: many
v_gene: TRBV9
CDR3nt: TGTGCCCGCCCCGGAACCGGGACAGGGACCTACGAGCAGTACTTC
CDR3aa: CARPGTGTGTYEQYF

len: 17
j_gene: TRBJ2-6
d_gene: -
abundance: many
v_gene: TRBV20-1
CDR3nt: TGCAGTGCTAGAGATCCTCAGAGTCCCTCTGGGGCCAACGTCCTGACTTTC
CDR3aa: CSARDPQSPSGANVLTF

len: 18
j_gene: TRBJ2-2
d_gene: TRBD2
abundance: many
v_gene: TRBV6-2/TRBV6-3
CDR3nt: TGTGCCAGCACCCCCGGACTAGCGGGAGGGCCGAGGACCGGGGAGCTGTTTTTT
CDR3aa: CASTPGLAGGPRTGELFF

len: 12
j_gene: TRBJ1-1
d_gene: -
abundance: many
v_gene: TRBV20-1
CDR3nt: TGCAGTGCTAGAGGAAGAGTCTCTGAAGCTTTCTTT
CDR3aa: CSARGRVSEAFF

len: 15
j_gene: TRBJ1-1
d_gene: -
abundance: many
v_gene: TRBV7-9
CDR3nt: TGTGCCAGCAGCCCTAAAACCCCAGGGATCACTGAAGCTTTCTTT
CDR3aa: CASSPKTPGITEAFF

len: 16
j_gene: TRBJ2-5
d_gene: -
abundance: many
v_gene: TRBV21-1
CDR3nt: TGTGCCAGCAGCAAAGACAAAGGTGGCAGCGGGGAGACCCAGTACTTC
CDR3aa: CASSKDKGGSGETQYF

len: 14
j_gene: TRBJ1-1
d_gene: -
abundance: many
v_gene: TRBV5-1
CDR3nt: TGCGCCAGCAGACCCACCACAGGGAACACTGAAGCTTTCTTT
CDR3aa: CASRPTTGNTEAFF

len: 17
j_gene: TRBJ2-1
d_gene: TRBD2
abundance: many
v_gene: TRBV7-2
CDR3nt: TGTGCCAGCAGCTTAGGGCGAGCGGCTAGCGGGAGGCATGAGCAGTTCTTC
CDR3aa: CASSLGRAASGRHEQFF

len: 16
j_gene: TRBJ2-2
d_gene: TRBD2
abundance: many
v_gene: TRBV2
CDR3nt: TGTGCCAGCAGACGACTAGCGGGAGGGAACACCGGGGAGCTGTTTTTT
CDR3aa: CASRRLAGGNTGELFF

len: 16
j_gene: TRBJ1-1
d_gene: -
abundance: many
v_gene: TRBV6-5
CDR3nt: TGTGCCAGCAGTTACTCGTTTGGGGGGCTGTCGGCTGAAGCTTTCTTT
CDR3aa: CASSYSFGGLSAEAFF

len: 16
j_gene: TRBJ2-5
d_gene: TRBD2
abundance: many
v_gene: TRBV9
CDR3nt: TGTGCCAGCAGCGTGAGGCCGAGCGGGGGCGGGGAGACCCAGTACTTC
CDR3aa: CASSVRPSGGGETQYF

len: 16
j_gene: TRBJ1-2
d_gene: -
abundance: many
v_gene: TRBV13
CDR3nt: TGTGCCAGCACCTCATTGTCAGGGGTGCGGAACTATGGCTACACCTTC
CDR3aa: CASTSLSGVRNYGYTF

len: 15
j_gene: TRBJ2-2
d_gene: -
abundance: many
v_gene: TRBV20-1
CDR3nt: TGCAGTGCTAGGGGGGGACAGATTAACACCGGGGAGCTGTTTTTT
CDR3aa: CSARGGQINTGELFF

len: 15
j_gene: TRBJ2-1
d_gene: TRBD2
abundance: many
v_gene: TRBV3-1
CDR3nt: TGTGCCAGCAGAAAAGCGGGGGGGAGCCACAATGAGCAGTTCTTC
CDR3aa: CASRKAGGSHNEQFF

len: 14
j_gene: TRBJ2-5
d_gene: -
abundance: many
v_gene: TRBV20-1
CDR3nt: TGCAGTGCTAGAGGGCGAACTAGCTGGGAGACCCAGTACTTC
CDR3aa: CSARGRTSWETQYF

len: 16
j_gene: TRBJ2-3
d_gene: TRBD1
abundance: many
v_gene: TRBV27
CDR3nt: TGTGCCAGCAGTGTCGGGACAGGGGTTTGGACAGATACGCAGTATTTT
CDR3aa: CASSVGTGVWTDTQYF

len: 16
j_gene: TRBJ1-4
d_gene: -
abundance: many
v_gene: TRBV7-9
CDR3nt: TGTGCCAGCAGCTTAGGACTCATAGTGATGGAGGGAAAACTGTTTTTT
CDR3aa: CASSLGLIVMEGKLFF

len: 15
j_gene: TRBJ2-3
d_gene: TRBD2
abundance: many
v_gene: TRBV20-1
CDR3nt: TGCAGTGCTATACCTAGCGGGGAGGGCACAGATACGCAGTATTTT
CDR3aa: CSAIPSGEGTDTQYF

len: 15
j_gene: TRBJ2-7
d_gene: TRBD1
abundance: many
v_gene: TRBV5-1
CDR3nt: TGCGCCAGCAGCCCCGTGACAGGGGGAACCTACGAGCAGTACTTC
CDR3aa: CASSPVTGGTYEQYF

len: 15
j_gene: TRBJ2-1
d_gene: -
abundance: many
v_gene: TRBV20-1
CDR3nt: TGCAGTGCCAACAGAGACCGTGCCCTTTACAATGAGCAGTTCTTC
CDR3aa: CSANRDRALYNEQFF